These 11 T cell receptor beta chains were sequenced from one sample in a study of blood T cell repertoires in COVID-19. Generated by immunoSEQ multiplex PCR, the TCRdb table keeps only in-frame clones and is missing some. The table records 300,000 to 450,000 clones, around 87% of them present only once. The sequenced sample was peripheral blood. The receptor source for this set is a woman in her sixties or seventies with COVID-19, enrolled during active disease.

V is TRBV5-1 and J is TRBJ2-7, with 9 bases that match TRBD1. V trimming: 5 bases; J trimming: 2 bases; junction bases outside the gene matches: 8. Per the germline V gene, CDR1 is SGHRS and CDR2 is YFSETQ. The CDR3 extends over 15 amino acids. For the CDR3, the DNA is TGCGCCAGCAGGCTGACAGGGGGTTTAACCTACGAGCAGTACTTC. Encoded protein: CASRLTGGLTYEQYF.

V and J are TRBV2 and TRBJ1-1, with TRBD1 matching 7 bases. J lost 1 base, V lost 3 bases, and 5 bases had no gene match. This CDR3 has 15 amino acids. CDR1 and CDR2 (germline): SNHLY, FYNNEI. In DNA form, the CDR3 reads TGTGCCAGCAGTGAGGGACAGAACCCGAACACTGAAGCTTTCTTT. Its protein product is CASSEGQNPNTEAFF.

V gene TRBV27 combines with J gene TRBJ2-1; 9 bases align to TRBD1. Unmatched junction bases numbered 20, after V lost 6 bases and J lost 8 bases. The CDR3 is 18 residues long. Germline loops: CDR1 MNHEY, CDR2 SMNVEV (reference sequence). The CDR3 nucleotides are TGTGCCAGCAGCCCAGGACAGGGGAGGTTGGGTCGTCGAGATGAGCAGTTCTTC. This sequence encodes CASSPGQGRLGRRDEQFF.

The genes are TRBV11-2 and TRBJ2-2; 12 bases fit TRBD2. Germline loops: CDR1 SGHAT, CDR2 FQNNGV. After removal of 5 bases from V and 1 base from J, the junction contained 2 bases not matched to a gene. This CDR3 has 16 amino acids. The CDR3 coding sequence is TGTGCCAGCAGCACTAGCGGGGGGAAGAACACCGGGGAGCTGTTTTTT. This codes for CASSTSGGKNTGELFF.

The chain employs TRBV19 and TRBJ1-2, with a possible D match to TRBD1 (5 bases). The CDR3 length is 15 residues. V lost 6 bases, J lost 0 bases, and 14 bases lay in between. The germline V gene encodes CDR1 LNHDA and CDR2 SQIVND (reference sequence). DNA of the CDR3: TGTGCCAGTAGACAGGAATTTACCTCTAACTATGGCTACACCTTC. This codes for CASRQEFTSNYGYTF. The full variable domain, in which reference TRBV19 and TRBJ1-2 provide the parts outside the CDR3, is DGGITQSPKYLFRKEGQNVTLSCEQNLNHDAMYWYRQDPGQGLRLIYYSQIVNDFQKGDIAEGYSVSREKKESFPLTVTSAQKNPTAFYLCASRQEFTSNYGYTFGSGTRLTVV.

The chain is built from TRBV7-3 and TRBJ1-1; a weak D match, TRBD1 (5 bases). CDR3 length: 15 amino acids. CDR1 and CDR2 (germline): SGHTA, FQGTGA. Deletions cut 0 bases from V and 4 bases from J, with 12 bases between. Written as DNA, the CDR3 is TGTGCCAGCAGCTTAACGGAAGGGGTCGGCACTGAAGCTTTCTTT. Translated: CASSLTEGVGTEAFF.

The chain has TRBV27 and TRBJ1-2; 9 positions match TRBD1. V lost 6 bases and J lost 6; bases outside the gene matches: 5. The CDR3 contains 13 residues. Per germline, CDR1 MNHEY and CDR2 SMNVEV (reference sequence). CDR3 nucleotide sequence: TGTGCCAGCAGCGAGGGACAGGGAGATGGCTACACCTTC. This encodes CASSEGQGDGYTF.

The J gene is TRBJ2-3, the V gene TRBV11-2, with 11 bases that match TRBD2. J gave up 2 bases and V 0 bases, and 13 bases lay outside the gene matches. CDR1 is SGHAT, CDR2 FQNNGV, per germline. CDR3 length equals 20 residues. In DNA, the CDR3 is TGTGCCAGCAGCTTAGAACTAGCGGGGGCCGGAGTGGGTTTCACAGATACGCAGTATTTT. Translated: CASSLELAGAGVGFTDTQYF. The full variable domain, in which reference TRBV11-2 and TRBJ2-3 provide the parts outside the CDR3, is EAGVAQSPRYKIIEKRQSVAFWCNPISGHATLYWYQQILGQGPKLLIQFQNNGVVDDSQLPKDRFSAERLKGVDSTLKIQPAKLEDSAVYLCASSLELAGAGVGFTDTQYFGPGTRLTVL.

As regards this clone: Additional DNA sequences in this sample encode the identical CDR3. The chain combines TRBV18 with TRBJ1-1, with 7 bases fitting TRBD1. In germline, CDR1 is KGHSH, CDR2 LQKENI. The CDR3 is 14 amino acids. V lost 3 bases, J lost 0 bases, and 1 base stayed unmatched. The CDR3 region has the DNA TGTGCCAGCTCACCCGACAGGGTGAACACTGAAGCTTTCTTT. It specifies CASSPDRVNTEAFF.

J is TRBJ1-2 and V is TRBV19; TRBD1 aligns across 10 bases. Germline lookup yields CDR1 LNHDA and CDR2 SQIVND (reference sequence). V shed 6 bases and J 2 bases; nucleotides not matched to a gene: 6. The CDR3 sequence is 15 residues long. As DNA, the CDR3 is TGTGCCAGTAGACGACAGGGGGCCCCAAACTATGGCTACACCTTC. Translation gives CASRRQGAPNYGYTF.

This chain connects TRBV11-3 to TRBJ2-2, with a tentative D call TRBD1 (5 bases). CDR1 SGHNT and CDR2 YENEEA come from the germline V gene. V was shortened by 4 bases and J by 7 bases, with 13 bases between the two germline ends. CDR3 size: 14 residues. The CDR3 sequence is CASSSSRQSGELFF. For the CDR3, the DNA is TGTGCCAGCAGCTCCAGCAGACAGAGCGGGGAGCTGTTTTTT.